One TCR beta chain is described in this entry. Assay used: immunoSEQ multiplex PCR; TCRdb lists only in-frame clones, some missing. The table lists 85,000 to 100,000 clones, roughly nine tenths of them singletons, with roughly 4% in the top ten. The V end lost 1 base, the J end lost 3 bases, and 7 bases lay between the germline ends. The CDR3 loop spans 13 amino acids. Per the germline V gene, CDR1 is SGHRS and CDR2 is YFSETQ. These data originate in a study of T cell responses to AZD1222 COVID-19 vaccine. This sequence was found in an adult in good health. The chain uses TRBV5-1 and TRBJ2-5; no firm D call. Source: peripheral blood, taken on day 0 of AZD1222 vaccination. CDR3 loop: CASSLSAEETQYF. The CDR3 region has the DNA TGCGCCAGCAGCTTGTCTGCGGAAGAGACCCAGTACTTC.